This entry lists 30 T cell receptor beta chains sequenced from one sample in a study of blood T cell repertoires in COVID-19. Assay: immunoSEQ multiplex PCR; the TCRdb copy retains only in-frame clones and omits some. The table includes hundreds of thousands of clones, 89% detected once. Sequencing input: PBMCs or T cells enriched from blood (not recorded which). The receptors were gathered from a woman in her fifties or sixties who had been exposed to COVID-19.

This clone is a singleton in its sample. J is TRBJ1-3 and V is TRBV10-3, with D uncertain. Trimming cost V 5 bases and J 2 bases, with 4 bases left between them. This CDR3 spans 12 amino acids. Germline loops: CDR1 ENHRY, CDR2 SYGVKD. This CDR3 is CAISHPGNTIYF. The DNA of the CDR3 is TGTGCCATCAGTCATCCTGGAAACACCATATATTTT.

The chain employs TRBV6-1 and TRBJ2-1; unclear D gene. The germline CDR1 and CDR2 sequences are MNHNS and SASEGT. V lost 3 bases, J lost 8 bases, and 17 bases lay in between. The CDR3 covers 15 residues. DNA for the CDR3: TGTGCCAGCAGTGACCTCTATTTTGCTTTCTATGAGCAGTTCTTC. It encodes CASSDLYFAFYEQFF.

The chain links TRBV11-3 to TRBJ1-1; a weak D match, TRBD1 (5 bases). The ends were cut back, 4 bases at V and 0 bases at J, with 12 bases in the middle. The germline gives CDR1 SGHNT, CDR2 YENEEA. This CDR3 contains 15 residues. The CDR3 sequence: CASSSTGEVNTEAFF. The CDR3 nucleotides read TGTGCCAGCAGCTCAACAGGAGAGGTGAACACTGAAGCTTTCTTT. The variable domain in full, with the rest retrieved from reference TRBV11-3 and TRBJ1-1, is EAGVVQSPRYKIIEKKQPVAFWCNPISGHNTLYWYLQNLGQGPELLIRYENEEAVDDSQLPKDRFSAERLKGVDSTLKIQPAELGDSAVYLCASSSTGEVNTEAFFGQGTRLTVV.

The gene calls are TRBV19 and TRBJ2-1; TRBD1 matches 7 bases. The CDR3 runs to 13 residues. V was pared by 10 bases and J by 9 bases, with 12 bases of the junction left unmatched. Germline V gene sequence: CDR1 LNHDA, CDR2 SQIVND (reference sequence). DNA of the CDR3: TGTGCCACCTTGATCGCCAACAGGGGTGAGCAGTTCTTC. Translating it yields CATLIANRGEQFF.

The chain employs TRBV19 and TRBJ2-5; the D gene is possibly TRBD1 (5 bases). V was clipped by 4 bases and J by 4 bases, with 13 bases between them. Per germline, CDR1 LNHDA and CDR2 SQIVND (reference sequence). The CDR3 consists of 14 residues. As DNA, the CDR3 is TGTGCCAGTAGTAGGCGCCAGGGTACAGAGACCCAGTACTTC. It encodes CASSRRQGTETQYF.

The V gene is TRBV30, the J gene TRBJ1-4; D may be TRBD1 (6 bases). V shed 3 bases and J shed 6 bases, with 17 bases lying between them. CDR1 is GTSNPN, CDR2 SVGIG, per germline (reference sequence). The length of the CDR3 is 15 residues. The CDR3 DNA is TGTGCCTGGAGACCAGACTGGGACACCGATGAAAAACTGTTTTTT. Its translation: CAWRPDWDTDEKLFF.

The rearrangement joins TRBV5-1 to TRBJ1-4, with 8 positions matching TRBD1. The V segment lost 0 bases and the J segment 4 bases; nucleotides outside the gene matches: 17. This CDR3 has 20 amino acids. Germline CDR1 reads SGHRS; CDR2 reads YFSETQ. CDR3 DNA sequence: TGCGCCAGCAGCTTGGAAGACATTTGGATGACAGGGGCTAATAATGAAAAACTGTTTTTT. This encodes CASSLEDIWMTGANNEKLFF.

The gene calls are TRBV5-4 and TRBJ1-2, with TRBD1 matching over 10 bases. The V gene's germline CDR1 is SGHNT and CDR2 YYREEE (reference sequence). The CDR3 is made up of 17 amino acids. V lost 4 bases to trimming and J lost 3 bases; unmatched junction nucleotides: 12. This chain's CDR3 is CASSKPGQGPHDYGYTF. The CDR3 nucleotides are TGTGCCAGCAGCAAACCGGGACAGGGGCCCCATGACTATGGCTACACCTTC.

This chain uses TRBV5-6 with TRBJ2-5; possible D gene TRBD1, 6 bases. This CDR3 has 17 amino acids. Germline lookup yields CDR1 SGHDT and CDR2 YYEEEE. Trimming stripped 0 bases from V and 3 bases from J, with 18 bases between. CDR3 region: CASSLGFYRELEETQYF. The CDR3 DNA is TGTGCCAGCAGCTTGGGGTTTTACAGGGAGCTTGAAGAGACCCAGTACTTC.

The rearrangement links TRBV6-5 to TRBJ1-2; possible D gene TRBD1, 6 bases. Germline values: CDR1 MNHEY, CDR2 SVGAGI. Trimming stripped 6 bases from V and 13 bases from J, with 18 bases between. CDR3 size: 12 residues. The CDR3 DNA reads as TGTGCCAGCAGCCTAGGAGGCCAGGGGTGCACCTTC. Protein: CASSLGGQGCTF.

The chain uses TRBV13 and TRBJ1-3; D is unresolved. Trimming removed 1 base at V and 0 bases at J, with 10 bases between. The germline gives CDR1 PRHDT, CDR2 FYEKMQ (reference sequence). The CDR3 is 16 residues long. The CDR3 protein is CASSLEEEISGNTIYF. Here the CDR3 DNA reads TGTGCCAGCAGCTTAGAAGAGGAAATCTCTGGAAACACCATATATTTT.

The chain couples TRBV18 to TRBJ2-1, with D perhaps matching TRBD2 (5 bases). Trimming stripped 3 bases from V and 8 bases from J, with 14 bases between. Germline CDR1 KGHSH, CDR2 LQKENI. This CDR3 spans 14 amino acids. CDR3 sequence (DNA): TGTGCCAGCTCACCCCCTACTAGTGACCATGAGCAGTTCTTC. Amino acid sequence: CASSPPTSDHEQFF.

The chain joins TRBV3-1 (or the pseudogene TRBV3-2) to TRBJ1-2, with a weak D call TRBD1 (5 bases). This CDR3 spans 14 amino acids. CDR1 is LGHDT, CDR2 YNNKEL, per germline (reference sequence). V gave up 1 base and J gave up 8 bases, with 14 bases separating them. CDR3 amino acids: CASSQGRQGGGYTF. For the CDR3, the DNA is TGTGCCAGCAGCCAAGGACGCCAGGGAGGGGGCTACACCTTC.

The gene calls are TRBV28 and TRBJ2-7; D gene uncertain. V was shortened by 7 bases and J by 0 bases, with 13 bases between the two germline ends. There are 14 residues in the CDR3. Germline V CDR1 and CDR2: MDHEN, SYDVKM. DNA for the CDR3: TGTGCCAGCAACACCCCGTCCCGCTCCTACGAGCAGTACTTC. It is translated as CASNTPSRSYEQYF.

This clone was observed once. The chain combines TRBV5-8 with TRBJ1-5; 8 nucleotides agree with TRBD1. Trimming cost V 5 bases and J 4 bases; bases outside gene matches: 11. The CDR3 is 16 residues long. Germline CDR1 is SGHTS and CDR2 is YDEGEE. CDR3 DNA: TGTGCCAGCAGGTTCGCCACGGACAGGGCGAATCAGCCCCAGCATTTT. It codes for CASRFATDRANQPQHF.

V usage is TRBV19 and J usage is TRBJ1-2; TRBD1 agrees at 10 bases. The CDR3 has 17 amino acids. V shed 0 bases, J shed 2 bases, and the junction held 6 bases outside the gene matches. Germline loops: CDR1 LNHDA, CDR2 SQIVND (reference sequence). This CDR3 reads CASSIDLLGQGNYGYTF. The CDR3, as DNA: TGTGCCAGTAGTATAGATCTGTTGGGACAGGGGAACTATGGCTACACCTTC.

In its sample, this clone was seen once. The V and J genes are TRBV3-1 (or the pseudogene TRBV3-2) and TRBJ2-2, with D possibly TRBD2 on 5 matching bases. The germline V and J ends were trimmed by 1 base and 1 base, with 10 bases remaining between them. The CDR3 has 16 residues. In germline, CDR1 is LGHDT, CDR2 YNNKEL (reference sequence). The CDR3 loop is CASSQGQRRNTGELFF. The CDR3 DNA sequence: TGTGCCAGCAGCCAAGGGCAGCGGCGGAACACCGGGGAGCTGTTTTTT.

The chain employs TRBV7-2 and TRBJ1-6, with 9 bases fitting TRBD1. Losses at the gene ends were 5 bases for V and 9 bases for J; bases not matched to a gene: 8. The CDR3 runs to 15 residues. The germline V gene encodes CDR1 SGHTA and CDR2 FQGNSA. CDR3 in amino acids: CASSQYRGQGSPLHF. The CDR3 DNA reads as TGTGCCAGCAGCCAATACAGGGGGCAAGGTTCACCCCTCCACTTT. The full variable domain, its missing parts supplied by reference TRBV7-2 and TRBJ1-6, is GAGVSQSPSNKVTEKGKDVELRCDPISGHTALYWYRQSLGQGLEFLIYFQGNSAPDKSGLPSDRFSAERTGGSVSTLTIQRTQQEDSAVYLCASSQYRGQGSPLHFGNGTRLTVT.

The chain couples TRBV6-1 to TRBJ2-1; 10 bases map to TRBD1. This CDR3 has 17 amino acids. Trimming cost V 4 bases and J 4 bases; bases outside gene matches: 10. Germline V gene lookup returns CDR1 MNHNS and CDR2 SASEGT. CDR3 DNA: TGTGCCAGCAGTGCGCCTCGGACAGGGGGACCTTACAATGAGCAGTTCTTC. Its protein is CASSAPRTGGPYNEQFF.

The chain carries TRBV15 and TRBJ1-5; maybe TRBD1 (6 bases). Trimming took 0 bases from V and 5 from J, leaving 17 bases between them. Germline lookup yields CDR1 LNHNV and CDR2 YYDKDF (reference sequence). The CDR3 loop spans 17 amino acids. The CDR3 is CATSRDGGAPRDQPQHF. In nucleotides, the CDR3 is TGTGCCACCAGCAGAGATGGGGGGGCACCCCGGGATCAGCCCCAGCATTTT. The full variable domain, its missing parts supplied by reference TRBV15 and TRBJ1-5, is DAMVIQNPRYQVTQFGKPVTLSCSQTLNHNVMYWYQQKSSQAPKLLFHYYDKDFNNEADTPDNFQSRRPNTSFCFLDIRSPGLGDTAMYLCATSRDGGAPRDQPQHFGDGTRLSIL.

DNA of the CDR3: TGTGCCACCAGCAGAGACCGCCCGGACATCGATGGCTACACCTTC. The encoded protein is CATSRDRPDIDGYTF. This chain uses TRBV15 with TRBJ1-2; weak D call: TRBD1 (5 bases). V was cut by 0 bases and J by 6 bases, with 14 bases left in between. Germline V CDR1 and CDR2: LNHNV, YYDKDF (reference sequence). This CDR3 spans 15 amino acids.

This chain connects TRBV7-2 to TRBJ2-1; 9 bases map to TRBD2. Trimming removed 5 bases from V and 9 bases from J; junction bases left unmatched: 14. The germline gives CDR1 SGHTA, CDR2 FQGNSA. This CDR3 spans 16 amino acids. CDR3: CASSRGRRSGGGEQFF. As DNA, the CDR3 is TGTGCCAGCAGCCGTGGGCGGCGTAGCGGGGGTGGTGAGCAGTTCTTC.

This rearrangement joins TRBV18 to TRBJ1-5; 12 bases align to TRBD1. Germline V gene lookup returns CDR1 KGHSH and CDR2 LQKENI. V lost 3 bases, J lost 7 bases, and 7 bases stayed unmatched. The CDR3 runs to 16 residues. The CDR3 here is CASSPPGQGAWQPQHF. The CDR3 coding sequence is TGTGCCAGCTCACCCCCGGGACAGGGGGCTTGGCAGCCCCAGCATTTT.

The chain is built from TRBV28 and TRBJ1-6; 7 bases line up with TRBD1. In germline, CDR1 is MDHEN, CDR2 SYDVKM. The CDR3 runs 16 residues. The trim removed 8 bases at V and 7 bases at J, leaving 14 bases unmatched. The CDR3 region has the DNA TGTGCCAGCGCAGATCCAGGGGGGACCCCAAATTCACCCCTCCACTTT. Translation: CASADPGGTPNSPLHF.

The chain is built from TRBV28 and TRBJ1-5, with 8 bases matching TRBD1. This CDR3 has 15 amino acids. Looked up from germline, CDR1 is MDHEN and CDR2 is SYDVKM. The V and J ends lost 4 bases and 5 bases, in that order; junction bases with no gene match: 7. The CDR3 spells CASSYPGQEHQPQHF. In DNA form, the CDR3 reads TGTGCCAGCAGTTACCCGGGACAGGAACATCAGCCCCAGCATTTT.

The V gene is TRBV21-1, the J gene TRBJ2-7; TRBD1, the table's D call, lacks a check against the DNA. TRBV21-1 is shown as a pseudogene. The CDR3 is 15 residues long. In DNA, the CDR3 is TGTGCCAGCAGCAAAACCGGCAGGCCAGCCTACGAGCAGTACTTC. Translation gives CASSKTGRPAYEQYF.

CDR3 sequence: CASSLSPRTGVGSNQPQHF. For the CDR3, the DNA is TGTGCCAGCAGTTTATCCCCACGGACAGGGGTTGGGAGCAATCAGCCCCAGCATTTT. The rearrangement joins TRBV27 to TRBJ1-5, with 9 nucleotides matching TRBD1. The germline V gene encodes CDR1 MNHEY and CDR2 SMNVEV (reference sequence). J gave up 1 base and V 0 bases, and 10 bases lay outside the gene matches. This CDR3 has 19 amino acids.

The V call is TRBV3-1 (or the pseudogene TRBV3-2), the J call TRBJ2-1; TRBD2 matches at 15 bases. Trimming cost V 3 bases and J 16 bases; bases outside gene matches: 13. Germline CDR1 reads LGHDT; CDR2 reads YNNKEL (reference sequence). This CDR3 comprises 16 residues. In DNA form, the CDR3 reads TGTGCCAGCAGCCATGCCGGGACTAGCGGGGGGAGTATTATATTCTTC. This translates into CASSHAGTSGGSIIFF.

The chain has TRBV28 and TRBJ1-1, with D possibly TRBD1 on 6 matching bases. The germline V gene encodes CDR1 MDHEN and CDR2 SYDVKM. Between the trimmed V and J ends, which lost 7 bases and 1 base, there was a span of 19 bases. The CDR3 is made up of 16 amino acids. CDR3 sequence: CASTTRIGTRNTEAFF. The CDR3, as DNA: TGTGCCAGCACCACCCGAATCGGGACACGGAACACTGAAGCTTTCTTT.

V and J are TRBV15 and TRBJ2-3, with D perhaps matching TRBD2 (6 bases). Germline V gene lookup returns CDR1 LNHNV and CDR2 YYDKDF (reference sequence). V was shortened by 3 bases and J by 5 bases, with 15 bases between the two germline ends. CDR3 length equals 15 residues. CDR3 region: CATSRQGGFGDTQYF. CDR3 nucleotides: TGTGCCACCAGCAGGCAAGGAGGGTTCGGAGATACGCAGTATTTT.